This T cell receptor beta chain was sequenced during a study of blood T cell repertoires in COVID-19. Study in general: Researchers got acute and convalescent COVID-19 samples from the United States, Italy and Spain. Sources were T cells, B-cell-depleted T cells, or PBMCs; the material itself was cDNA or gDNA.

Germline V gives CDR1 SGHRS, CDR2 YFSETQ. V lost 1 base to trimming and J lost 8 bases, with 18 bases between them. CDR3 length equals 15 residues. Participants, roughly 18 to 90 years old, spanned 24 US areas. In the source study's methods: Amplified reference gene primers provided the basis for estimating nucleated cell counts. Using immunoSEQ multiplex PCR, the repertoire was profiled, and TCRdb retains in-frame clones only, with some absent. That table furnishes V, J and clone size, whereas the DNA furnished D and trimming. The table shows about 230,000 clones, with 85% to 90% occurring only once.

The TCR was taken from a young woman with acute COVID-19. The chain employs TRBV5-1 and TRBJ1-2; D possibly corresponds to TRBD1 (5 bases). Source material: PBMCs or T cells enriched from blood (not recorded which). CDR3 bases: TGCGCCAGCAGCTTGAGGACACCCCGACTGGAGGGCTACACCTTC. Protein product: CASSLRTPRLEGYTF.